This T cell receptor (beta chain) was sequenced in a study of T cells in Graves' hyperthyroidism and ophthalmopathy. J was trimmed by 7 bases and V by 4 bases; bases with no gene match: 17. The CDR3 spans 18 residues. CDR1 is DFQATT and CDR2 is SNEGSKA in the germline V gene (reference sequence). This clonotype came up many times. Antigen specificity is unknown. Findings and limits, study-wide: Most thyroid clonotypes expanded above 0.001 appeared in blood too.

RNA transcripts provided the source from which TCR beta CDR3 regions were amplified. HTBI primers drove first-round RT-PCR of the TCR CDR3. One entry per CDR3 protein results from TCRdb running MiXCR on the multiplex PCR reads. The sample records approximately 590,000 distinct CDR3 sequences, around 16% being singletons. The rearrangement uses TRBV20-1 and TRBJ2-1, with TRBD2 identical over 12 bases. The receptor was derived from a woman aged 25 to 39 with Graves' hyperthyroidism. Sequencing was carried out using blood. This chain's CDR3 is CSAKGGGGFGLAGNEQFF. CDR3 DNA: TGCAGTGCTAAGGGAGGGGGCGGCTTTGGACTAGCGGGGAATGAGCAGTTCTTC.